A single sample is the source of the 18 T cell receptor beta chains below, sequenced in a study of long-term antiretroviral therapy in people with HIV. immunoSEQ v3.0 was run at survey level. The table came from immunoSEQ multiplex PCR; TCRdb's copy has only in-frame clones and leaves some out. This sample has roughly 16,000 clones, with 77% found just once. This material consisted of unsorted PBMCs, taken 2.1 years after starting antiretroviral therapy. These receptors originate from a middle-aged man with HIV.

This clone was counted once. V and J are TRBV4-1 and TRBJ1-1; unclear D gene. The length of the CDR3 is 15 residues. V dropped 4 bases and J dropped 1 base, with 13 bases sitting between them. Germline values: CDR1 MGHRA, CDR2 YSYEKL. Here the CDR3 DNA reads TGCGCCAGCAGCCCTCGGCAAACTTCGAACACTGAAGCTTTCTTT. As protein: CASSPRQTSNTEAFF.

This clone was counted a few times. The chain couples TRBV19 to TRBJ1-2; D gene uncertain. The germline V gene has CDR1 LNHDA and CDR2 SQIVND (reference sequence). Between the trimmed V and J ends, which lost 1 base and 8 bases, there was a span of 14 bases. The CDR3 runs 14 residues. The CDR3 region has the DNA TGTGCCAGTAGTATAGGAGAGCGAGGGAAAGGCTACACCTTC. Its protein product is CASSIGERGKGYTF.

In the case of this clone: The junction departs from the called germline gene at one end, perhaps through a read error. The rearrangement joins TRBV7-9 to TRBJ2-3; 8 bases match TRBD2. Germline loops: CDR1 SEHNR, CDR2 FQNEAQ (reference sequence). There are 15 residues in the CDR3. DNA for the CDR3: TGTGCCAGCAGCATCATAGCGGGGTACACAGGTACGCAGTATTTT. Protein: CASSIIAGYTGTQYF. The variable domain in full, completed from reference TRBV7-9 and TRBJ2-3, reads DTGVSQNPRHKITKRGQNVTFRCDPISEHNRLYWYRQTLGQGPEFLTYFQNEAQLEKSRLLSDRFSAERPKGSFSTLEIQRTEQGDSAMYLCASSIIAGYTGTQYFGPGTRLTVL.

This clone appeared a few times. The V call is TRBV7-9, the J call TRBJ2-7; no clear D gene. Germline lookup yields CDR1 SEHNR and CDR2 FQNEAQ (reference sequence). The CDR3 spans 13 residues. The ends were cut back, 1 base at V and 4 bases at J, with 8 bases in the middle. In DNA, the CDR3 is TGTGCCAGCAGCTTAGGTTTCAGTTACGAGCAGTACTTC. Translation: CASSLGFSYEQYF.

J is TRBJ2-7 and V is TRBV7-9; no clear D. Germline V CDR1 and CDR2: SEHNR, FQNEAQ (reference sequence). Trimming stripped 4 bases from V and 0 bases from J, with 10 bases between. The CDR3 is 14 residues long. The CDR3 loop is CASSSTGSSYEQYF. CDR3 nucleotides: TGTGCCAGCAGCTCAACCGGTTCCTCCTACGAGCAGTACTTC.

J is TRBJ1-1 and V is TRBV5-1, with D tentatively TRBD1 (6 bases). The CDR3 loop spans 13 amino acids. Germline values: CDR1 SGHRS, CDR2 YFSETQ. Trimming took off 0 bases at V and 5 bases at J, with 8 bases between the two ends. DNA for the CDR3: TGCGCCAGCAGCTTGGGGGGGACAACTGAAGCTTTCTTT. Protein: CASSLGGTTEAFF.

The chain couples TRBV6-5 to TRBJ1-2; D is unclear. The CDR3 runs 14 residues. V lost 6 bases and J lost 4, with 15 bases in between. Germline V CDR1 and CDR2: MNHEY, SVGAGI. The DNA for the CDR3 is TGTGCCAGCAGCCCCGCCCCGTCCGGCTATGGCTACACCTTC. Encoded protein: CASSPAPSGYGYTF.

The CDR3 nucleotides read TGTGCCAGCACGTTGACAAACACAGATACGCAGTATTTT. This codes for CASTLTNTDTQYF. The chain recombines TRBV28 with TRBJ2-3, with unresolved D. V was trimmed by 7 bases and J by 2 bases, leaving 10 bases between them. This CDR3 has 13 residues. The germline V gene has CDR1 MDHEN and CDR2 SYDVKM.

This clone was counted only a few times. The chain carries TRBV27 and TRBJ1-2; D remains ambiguous. Between the trimmed V and J ends, which lost 3 bases and 4 bases, there was a span of 9 bases. This CDR3 comprises 13 residues. CDR1 and CDR2 from the germline V gene are MNHEY and SMNVEV (reference sequence). CDR3 coding DNA: TGTGCCAGCAGTTTGACCTCAACCTATGGCTACACCTTC. Translating it yields CASSLTSTYGYTF.

V gene TRBV15 combines with J gene TRBJ2-5, with D possibly TRBD1 on 5 matching bases. V dropped 1 base and J dropped 1 base, with 13 bases sitting between them. Germline CDR1 and CDR2: LNHNV and YYDKDF (reference sequence). The CDR3 runs 16 residues. CDR3 DNA: TGTGCCACCAGCAGAGGCCCAGGGCGAGTCCAAGAGACCCAGTACTTC. This translates into CATSRGPGRVQETQYF.

The genes are TRBV4-2 and TRBJ2-3, with 8 bases identical to TRBD2. Trimming removed 0 bases from V and 2 bases from J; junction bases left unmatched: 7. The CDR3 is made up of 17 amino acids. Germline CDR1 LGHNA, CDR2 YNFKEQ. The CDR3 loop reads CASSQDATSGPTDTQYF. Written as DNA, the CDR3 is TGTGCCAGCAGCCAAGATGCAACTAGCGGCCCCACAGATACGCAGTATTTT.

J is TRBJ2-7 and V is TRBV19; D could derive from TRBD1 or TRBD2 (5 bases each). The length of the CDR3 is 14 residues. Trimming pared 5 bases from V and 2 bases from J, leaving 13 bases between. Per the germline V gene, CDR1 is LNHDA and CDR2 is SQIVND (reference sequence). CDR3 sequence reads: CASSAWDRAYEQYF. CDR3 nucleotide sequence: TGTGCCAGTAGTGCATGGGACCGAGCCTACGAGCAGTACTTC.

The chain couples TRBV20-1 to TRBJ2-1; a weak D match, TRBD1 (5 bases). The CDR3 is 11 amino acids. Germline V gene sequence: CDR1 DFQATT, CDR2 SNEGSKA (reference sequence). Trimming pared 6 bases from V and 8 bases from J, leaving 11 bases between. The CDR3 DNA sequence: TGCAGTGCCCGGTGGGGCCATGAGCAGTTCTTC. It encodes CSARWGHEQFF.

This clone was seen a handful of times. This rearrangement joins TRBV4-1 to TRBJ2-5, with D hard to call. Germline V CDR1 and CDR2: MGHRA, YSYEKL. CDR3 length equals 12 residues. Trimming took 0 bases from V and 4 from J, leaving 3 bases between them. CDR3 loop: CASSQDRETQYF. CDR3 sequence (DNA): TGCGCCAGCAGCCAAGACAGAGAGACCCAGTACTTC.

The V and J genes are TRBV5-6 and TRBJ2-7; 7 bases agree with TRBD1. The CDR3 consists of 14 residues. V lost 0 bases and J lost 3; bases outside the gene matches: 3. Germline-derived CDR1 and CDR2 are SGHDT and YYEEEE. CDR3 sequence: CASSLGDSLYEQYF. The CDR3 DNA sequence: TGTGCCAGCAGCTTGGGGGACAGCCTCTACGAGCAGTACTTC.

This clone was observed a few times. The gene calls are TRBV10-3 and TRBJ1-2; weak D call: TRBD1 (5 bases). Germline V gene data show CDR1 as ENHRY and CDR2 as SYGVKD. This CDR3 is 14 amino acids long. V was clipped by 4 bases and J by 4 bases, with 13 bases between them. The CDR3 sequence: CAISAADIGYGYTF. In nucleotides, the CDR3 is TGTGCCATCAGTGCCGCGGACATCGGCTATGGCTACACCTTC.

The chain uses TRBV11-3 and TRBJ1-1; TRBD1 matches at 7 bases. The CDR3 extends over 13 amino acids. Germline V gene sequence: CDR1 SGHNT, CDR2 YENEEA. V lost 3 bases, J lost 3 bases, and 1 base stayed unmatched. The CDR3 spells CASSFDRDTEAFF. CDR3 DNA sequence: TGTGCCAGCAGCTTCGACAGGGACACTGAAGCTTTCTTT. Supplemented by reference TRBV11-3 and TRBJ1-1, the full variable domain reads EAGVVQSPRYKIIEKKQPVAFWCNPISGHNTLYWYLQNLGQGPELLIRYENEEAVDDSQLPKDRFSAERLKGVDSTLKIQPAELGDSAVYLCASSFDRDTEAFFGQGTRLTVV.

The V and J genes are TRBV10-3 and TRBJ2-7; D could derive from TRBD1 or TRBD2 (5 bases each). V lost 10 bases and J 2 bases, leaving 15 bases between the germline ends. This CDR3 contains 13 residues. Germline CDR1 ENHRY, CDR2 SYGVKD. The CDR3 sequence is CATGQAITYEQYF. The CDR3 nucleotides are TGTGCCACGGGGCAGGCCATCACCTACGAGCAGTACTTC.